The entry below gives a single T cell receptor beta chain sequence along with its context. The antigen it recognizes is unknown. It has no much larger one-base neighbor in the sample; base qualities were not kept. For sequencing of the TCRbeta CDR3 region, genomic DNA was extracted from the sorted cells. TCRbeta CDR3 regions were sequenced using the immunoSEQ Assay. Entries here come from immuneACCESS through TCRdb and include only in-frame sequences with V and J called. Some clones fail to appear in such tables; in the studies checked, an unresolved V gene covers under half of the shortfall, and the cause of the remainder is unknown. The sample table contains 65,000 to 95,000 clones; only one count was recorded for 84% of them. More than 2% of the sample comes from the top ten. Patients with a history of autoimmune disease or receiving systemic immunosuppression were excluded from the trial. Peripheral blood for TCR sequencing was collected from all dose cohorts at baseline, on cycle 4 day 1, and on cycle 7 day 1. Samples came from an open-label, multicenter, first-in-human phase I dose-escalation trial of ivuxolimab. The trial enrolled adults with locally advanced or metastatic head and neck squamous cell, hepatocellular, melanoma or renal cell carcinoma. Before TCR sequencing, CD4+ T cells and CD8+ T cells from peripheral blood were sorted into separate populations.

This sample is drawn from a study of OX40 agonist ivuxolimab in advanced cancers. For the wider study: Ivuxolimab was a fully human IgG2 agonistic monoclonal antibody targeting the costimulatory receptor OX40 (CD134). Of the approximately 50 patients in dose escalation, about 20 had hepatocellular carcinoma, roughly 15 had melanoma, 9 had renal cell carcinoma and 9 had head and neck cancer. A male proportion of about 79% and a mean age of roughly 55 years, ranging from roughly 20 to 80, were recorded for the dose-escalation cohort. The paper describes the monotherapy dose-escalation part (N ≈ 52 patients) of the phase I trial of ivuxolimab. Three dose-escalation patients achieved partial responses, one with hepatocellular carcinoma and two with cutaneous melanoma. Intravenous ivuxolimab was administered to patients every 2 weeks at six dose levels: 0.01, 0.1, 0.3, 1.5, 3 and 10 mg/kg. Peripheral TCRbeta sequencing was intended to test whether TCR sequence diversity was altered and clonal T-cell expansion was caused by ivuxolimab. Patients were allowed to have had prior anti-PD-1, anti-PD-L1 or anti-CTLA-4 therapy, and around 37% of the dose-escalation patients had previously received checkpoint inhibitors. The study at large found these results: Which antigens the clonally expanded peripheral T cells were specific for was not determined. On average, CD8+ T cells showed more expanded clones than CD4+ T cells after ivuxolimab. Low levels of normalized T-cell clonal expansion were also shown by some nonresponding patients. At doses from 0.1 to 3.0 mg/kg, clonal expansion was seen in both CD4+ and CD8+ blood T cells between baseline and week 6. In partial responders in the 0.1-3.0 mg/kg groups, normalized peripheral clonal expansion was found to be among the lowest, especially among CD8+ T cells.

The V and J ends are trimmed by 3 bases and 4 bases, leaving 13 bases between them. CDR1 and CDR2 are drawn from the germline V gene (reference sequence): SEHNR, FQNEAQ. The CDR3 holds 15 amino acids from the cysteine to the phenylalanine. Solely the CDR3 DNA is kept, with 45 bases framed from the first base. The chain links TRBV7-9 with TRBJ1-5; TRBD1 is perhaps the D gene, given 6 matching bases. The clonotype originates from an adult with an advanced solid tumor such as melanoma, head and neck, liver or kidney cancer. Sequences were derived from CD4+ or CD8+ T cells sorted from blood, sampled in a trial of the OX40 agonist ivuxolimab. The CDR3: CASSLSGGGNQPQHF. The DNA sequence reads TGTGCCAGCAGCTTGTCGGGGGGCGGGAATCAGCCCCAGCATTTT.